This T cell receptor beta chain is from a study of regulatory T cells in long-lasting Graves disease. Trimming took off 0 bases at V and 7 bases at J, with 20 bases between the two ends. The length of the CDR3 is 17 residues. Germline values: CDR1 SGHRS, CDR2 YFSETQ. Investigators prepared the TCR beta libraries by applying iRepertoire HTBI primers and Arm-PCR of CDR3 regions. TCRdb re-called the multiplex PCR reads through MiXCR, storing one row per CDR3 protein. Seen here are a few hundred thousand distinct CDR3 sequences, approximately 15% observed once, and the top ten hold roughly 30%. Time point: newly diagnosed GD, antithyroid drugs for less than 3 months. PBMC RNA served as the TCR library source. Separately, the same data were catalogued under a study of T cells in Graves' hyperthyroidism and ophthalmopathy.

V usage is TRBV5-1 and J usage is TRBJ2-1, with a tentative D call TRBD2 (5 bases). The sample in question was peripheral blood mononuclear cells (PBMCs), obtained at new diagnosis, from a patient treated with antithyroid drugs. This TCR derives from a man aged 40-49 years with Graves disease. CDR3 sequence reads: CASSLEAPGISRNEQFF. CDR3 bases: TGCGCCAGCAGCTTGGAGGCTCCGGGAATAAGCCGTAATGAGCAGTTCTTC.